A single sample is the source of the 19 T cell receptor beta chains below, sequenced in a study of control samples from healthy donors and cancer patients. Using immunoSEQ multiplex PCR, the repertoire was profiled, and TCRdb retains in-frame clones only, with some absent. Of roughly 130,000 clones detected, 80% to 95% appear once; the ten largest clones hold 2% to 2.5%. The sample taken for sequencing was blood. All receptors derive from a young man in good health.

The chain joins TRBV7-8 to TRBJ2-5; D is undetermined. The CDR3 length is 16 residues. V gave up 4 bases and J gave up 5 bases, with 20 bases separating them. The germline CDR1 and CDR2 sequences are SGHVS and FQNEAQ. CDR3: CASSYRLVQTTETQYF. DNA of the CDR3: TGTGCCAGCAGCTATAGGTTGGTACAGACAACGGAGACCCAGTACTTC.

V gene TRBV29-1 combines with J gene TRBJ2-7; D is possibly TRBD2 (6 bases). Trimming took off 6 bases at V and 0 bases at J, with 15 bases between the two ends. CDR3 size: 14 residues. The germline CDR1 and CDR2 sequences are SQVTM and ANQGSEA. The CDR3 DNA reads TGCAGCGTCAGTGGAGGGGTTTCCTCCTACGAGCAGTACTTC. The encoded protein is CSVSGGVSSYEQYF.

This clone was detected a few times. The CDR3 DNA sequence: TGTGCCAGCACAGGGGTAGGATACAATGAGCAGTTCTTC. Residues: CASTGVGYNEQFF. The gene calls are TRBV2 and TRBJ2-1, with D tentatively TRBD1 (6 bases). Trimming removed 7 bases from V and 4 bases from J, with 11 bases in between. The length of the CDR3 is 13 residues. Germline V gene lookup returns CDR1 SNHLY and CDR2 FYNNEI.

In this sample, this clone turned up once. V is TRBV5-1 and J is TRBJ2-3; D tentatively fits TRBD1 or TRBD2 (5 bases each). V lost 0 bases and J lost 0, with 11 bases in between. Germline-derived CDR1 and CDR2 are SGHRS and YFSETQ. The CDR3 sequence is 16 residues long. CDR3 nucleotide sequence: TGCGCCAGCAGCTTGGAGGGACCCCGAAGCACAGATACGCAGTATTTT. The encoded protein is CASSLEGPRSTDTQYF.

As concerns this clone: One end of the junction is discordant with germline, which a read error may explain. The genes are TRBV3-1 (or the pseudogene TRBV3-2) and TRBJ2-1; weak D call: TRBD2 (5 bases). The CDR3 length is 12 residues. Per germline, CDR1 LGHDT and CDR2 YNNKEL (reference sequence). Here the CDR3 reads CASSPGRGFTVF. The DNA of the CDR3 is TGTGCCAGCAGCCCGGGGAGAGGGTTCACGGTCTTC.

V gene TRBV12-5 combines with J gene TRBJ1-2, with TRBD1 matching over 10 bases. With V trimmed by 7 bases and J by 4 bases, 6 bases remained unmatched. This CDR3 has 14 amino acids. Germline CDR1 and CDR2: LGHNT and FRNRAP. In DNA form, the CDR3 reads TGTGCTAGTGCCCCGGGACAGGGGTTCTATGGCTACACCTTC. Protein sequence: CASAPGQGFYGYTF.

The chain employs TRBV6-6 and TRBJ1-1, with unresolved D. Trimming took 2 bases from V and 0 from J, leaving 13 bases between them. This CDR3 is 16 amino acids long. Germline CDR1 and CDR2: MNHNY and SVGAGI (reference sequence). The CDR3 sequence is CASSYRARSMNTEAFF. CDR3 nucleotides: TGTGCCAGCAGTTACCGTGCCAGGTCCATGAACACTGAAGCTTTCTTT.

V and J are TRBV11-2 and TRBJ2-5; D is undetermined. This CDR3 comprises 11 residues. Germline lookup yields CDR1 SGHAT and CDR2 FQNNGV. V lost 3 bases and J 5 bases, leaving 4 bases between the germline ends. The CDR3: CASSFGETQYF. The CDR3 DNA follows: TGTGCCAGCAGCTTCGGTGAGACCCAGTACTTC.

Here the CDR3 reads CASSIPGWNTEAFF. The CDR3 nucleotides read TGTGCCAGTAGTATTCCAGGGTGGAACACTGAAGCTTTCTTT. The V gene is TRBV19, the J gene TRBJ1-1, with a possible D match to TRBD1 (5 bases). Deletions cut 3 bases from V and 1 base from J, with 9 bases between. The CDR3 runs to 14 residues. Germline V gene data show CDR1 as LNHDA and CDR2 as SQIVND (reference sequence).

The chain carries TRBV14 and TRBJ1-3, with unresolved D. The germline gives CDR1 SGHDN, CDR2 FVKESK. The CDR3 sequence is 16 residues long. The germline V and J ends were trimmed by 0 bases and 0 bases, with 9 bases remaining between them. CDR3: CASSQEAWVSGNTIYF. The CDR3, as DNA: TGTGCCAGCAGCCAAGAGGCCTGGGTCTCTGGAAACACCATATATTTT. The entire variable domain, with the rest obtained from reference TRBV14 and TRBJ1-3, is as follows: EAGVTQFPSHSVIEKGQTVTLRCDPISGHDNLYWYRRVMGKEIKFLLHFVKESKQDESGMPNNRFLAERTGGTYSTLKVQPAELEDSGVYFCASSQEAWVSGNTIYFGEGSWLTVV.

This chain connects TRBV9 to TRBJ1-1, with D maybe TRBD1 (6 bases). Trimming shortened V by 0 bases and J by 8 bases, and 11 bases separated the two germline ends. CDR1 is SGDLS, CDR2 YYNGEE, per germline. This CDR3 contains 13 residues. This CDR3 reads CASSVAQGQEAFF. For the CDR3, the DNA is TGTGCCAGCAGCGTAGCTCAGGGGCAGGAAGCTTTCTTT.

This clone showed up just a few times. This sequence joins TRBV3-1 (or the pseudogene TRBV3-2) and TRBJ2-2; the D gene is possibly TRBD2 (6 bases). Germline assignment: CDR1 LGHDT and CDR2 YNNKEL (reference sequence). The CDR3 totals 16 residues. V lost 0 bases, J lost 1 base, and 9 bases lay in between. The CDR3 coding sequence is TGTGCCAGCAGCCAAGAGGACTACGGGAACACCGGGGAGCTGTTTTTT. This gives the protein CASSQEDYGNTGELFF.

The chain is built from TRBV2 and TRBJ1-5, with 11 positions matching TRBD1. Germline V gene lookup returns CDR1 SNHLY and CDR2 FYNNEI. V was pared by 3 bases and J by 3 bases, with 4 bases of the junction left unmatched. This CDR3 comprises 16 residues. For the CDR3, the DNA is TGTGCCAGCAGTGAGGGGACAGGGGGATACAATCAGCCCCAGCATTTT. This encodes CASSEGTGGYNQPQHF.

In DNA, the CDR3 is TGTGCCAGCAGTTACTTGCCCGCGTCGGGAGACGCAGATACGCAGTATTTT. This encodes CASSYLPASGDADTQYF. The chain carries TRBV6-2 or TRBV6-3 and TRBJ2-3; TRBD2 is a possible D gene (6 bases). The CDR3 length is 17 residues. Germline V gene sequence: CDR1 MNHEY, CDR2 SVGEGT. The germline V and J ends were trimmed by 1 base and 4 bases, with 18 bases remaining between them.

The chain employs TRBV29-1 and TRBJ1-3, with TRBD1 as a possible D gene (5 bases). Germline assignment: CDR1 SQVTM and CDR2 ANQGSEA. The germline V and J ends were trimmed by 4 bases and 1 base, with 5 bases remaining between them. The CDR3 spans 12 residues. The CDR3 coding sequence is TGCAGCGTTGCAGGGTCTGGAAACACCATATATTTT. It yields the protein CSVAGSGNTIYF.

The chain links TRBV19 to TRBJ2-7, with 7 bases matching TRBD1. With 1 base clipped from V and 2 bases from J, the junction kept 5 bases outside the gene matches. The germline V gene encodes CDR1 LNHDA and CDR2 SQIVND (reference sequence). The CDR3 covers 15 residues. The CDR3 loop reads CASSIGVQGTYEQYF. The DNA for the CDR3 is TGTGCCAGTAGTATAGGGGTACAGGGGACCTACGAGCAGTACTTC. Full variable domain (rest looked up from reference TRBV19 and TRBJ2-7): DGGITQSPKYLFRKEGQNVTLSCEQNLNHDAMYWYRQDPGQGLRLIYYSQIVNDFQKGDIAEGYSVSREKKESFPLTVTSAQKNPTAFYLCASSIGVQGTYEQYFGPGTRLTVT.

The rearrangement joins TRBV5-1 to TRBJ1-4; tentatively, D is TRBD1 (5 bases). Trimming removed 4 bases at V and 2 bases at J, with 15 bases between. Looked up from germline, CDR1 is SGHRS and CDR2 is YFSETQ. The CDR3 totals 16 residues. The CDR3 DNA is TGCGCCAGCAGCCCTGGGGCCGCAGTTACTAATGAAAAACTGTTTTTT. Its protein product is CASSPGAAVTNEKLFF.

The chain combines TRBV7-3 with TRBJ1-3, with a tentative D call TRBD1 (5 bases). The CDR3 runs to 14 residues. CDR1 SGHTA and CDR2 FQGTGA come from the germline V gene. V dropped 8 bases and J dropped 0 bases, with 11 bases sitting between them. The CDR3 protein is CASSLGGSGNTIYF. The CDR3 nucleotides read TGTGCCAGCTCATTGGGGGGCTCTGGAAACACCATATATTTT.

This chain connects TRBV30 to TRBJ2-1, with a tentative D call TRBD1 (5 bases). Looked up from germline, CDR1 is GTSNPN and CDR2 is SVGIG (reference sequence). This CDR3 region has 15 residues. The V and J ends lost 3 bases and 10 bases respectively, with 22 bases between them. DNA for the CDR3: TGTGCCTGGAGAAAAGGCGCAGGGATCTATTACGAGCAGTTCTTC. Translation: CAWRKGAGIYYEQFF.